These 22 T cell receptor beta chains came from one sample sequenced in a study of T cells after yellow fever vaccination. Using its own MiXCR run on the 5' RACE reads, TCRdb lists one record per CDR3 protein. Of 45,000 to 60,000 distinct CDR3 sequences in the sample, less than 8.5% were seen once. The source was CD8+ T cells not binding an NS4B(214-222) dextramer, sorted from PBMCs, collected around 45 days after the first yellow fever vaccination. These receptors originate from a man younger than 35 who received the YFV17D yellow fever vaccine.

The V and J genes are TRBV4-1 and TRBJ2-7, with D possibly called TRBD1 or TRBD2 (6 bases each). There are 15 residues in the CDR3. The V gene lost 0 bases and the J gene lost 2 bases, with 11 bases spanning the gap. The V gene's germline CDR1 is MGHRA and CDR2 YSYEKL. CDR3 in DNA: TGCGCCAGCAGCCAAGATCGGAGGGGGACCTACGAGCAGTACTTC. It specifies CASSQDRRGTYEQYF.

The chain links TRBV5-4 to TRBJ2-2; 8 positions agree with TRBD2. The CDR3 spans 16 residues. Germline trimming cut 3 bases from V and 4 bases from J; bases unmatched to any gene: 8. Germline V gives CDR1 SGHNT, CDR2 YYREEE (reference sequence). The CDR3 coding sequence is TGTGCCAGCAGCTCTTCCGGGGGGGCAGGCACCGGGGAGCTGTTTTTT. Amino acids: CASSSSGGAGTGELFF.

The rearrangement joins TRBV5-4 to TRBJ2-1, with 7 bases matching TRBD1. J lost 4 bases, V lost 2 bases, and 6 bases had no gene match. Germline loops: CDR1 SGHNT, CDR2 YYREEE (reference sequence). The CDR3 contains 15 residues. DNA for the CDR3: TGTGCCAGCAGCTTAGACAGGGAACAGTACAATGAGCAGTTCTTC. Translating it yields CASSLDREQYNEQFF.

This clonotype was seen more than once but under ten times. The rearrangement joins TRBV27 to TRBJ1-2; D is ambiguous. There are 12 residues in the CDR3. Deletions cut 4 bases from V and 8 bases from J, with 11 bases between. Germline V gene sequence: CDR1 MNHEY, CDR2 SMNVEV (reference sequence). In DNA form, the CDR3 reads TGTGCCAGCAGTTCCCTAGGATGGGGCTACACCTTC. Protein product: CASSSLGWGYTF.

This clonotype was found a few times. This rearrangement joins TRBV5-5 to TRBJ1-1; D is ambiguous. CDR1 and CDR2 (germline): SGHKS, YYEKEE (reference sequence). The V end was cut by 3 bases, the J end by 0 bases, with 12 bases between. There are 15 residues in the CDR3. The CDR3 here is CASSWLGGLNTEAFF. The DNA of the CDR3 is TGTGCCAGCAGCTGGCTGGGCGGCCTGAACACTGAAGCTTTCTTT.

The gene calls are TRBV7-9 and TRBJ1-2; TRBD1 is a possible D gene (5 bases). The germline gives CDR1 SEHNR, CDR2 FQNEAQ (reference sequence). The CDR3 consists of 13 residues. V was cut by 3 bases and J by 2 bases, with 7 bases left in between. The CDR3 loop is CASSFAGNYGYTF. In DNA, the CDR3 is TGTGCCAGCAGCTTTGCAGGGAACTATGGCTACACCTTC.

Written as DNA, the CDR3 is TGTGCCAGCAGCGGTTTGAGGGGCGAGCAGTACTTC. Residues: CASSGLRGEQYF. The V gene is TRBV9, the J gene TRBJ2-7; the D call may be TRBD1 or TRBD2 (5 bases each). Germline V lookup: CDR1 SGDLS, CDR2 YYNGEE. The V end was cut by 3 bases, the J end by 6 bases, with 10 bases between. The CDR3 sequence is 12 residues long.

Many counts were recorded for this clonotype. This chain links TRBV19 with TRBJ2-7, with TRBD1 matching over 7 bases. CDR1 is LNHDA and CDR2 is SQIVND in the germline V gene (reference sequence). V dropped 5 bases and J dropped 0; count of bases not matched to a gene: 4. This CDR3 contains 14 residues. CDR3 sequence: CASSHQGVSYEQYF. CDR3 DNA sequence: TGTGCCAGTAGTCACCAGGGGGTCTCCTACGAGCAGTACTTC.

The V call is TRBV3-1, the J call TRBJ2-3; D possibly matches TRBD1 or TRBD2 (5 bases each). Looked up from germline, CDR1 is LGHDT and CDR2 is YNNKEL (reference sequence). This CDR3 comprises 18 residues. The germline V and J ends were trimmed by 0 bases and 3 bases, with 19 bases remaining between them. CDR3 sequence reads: CASSQEAPGPGSTDTQYF. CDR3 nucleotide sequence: TGTGCCAGCAGCCAAGAAGCTCCGGGGCCGGGTTCTACAGATACGCAGTATTTT.

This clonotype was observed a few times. The CDR3 reads CASSSQVWGAPGYTF. For the CDR3, the DNA is TGTGCCAGCAGCTCCCAGGTTTGGGGGGCGCCCGGCTACACCTTC. This chain uses TRBV3-1 with TRBJ1-2; maybe TRBD1 (6 bases). Trimming removed 5 bases at V and 8 bases at J, with 21 bases between. Germline V gene lookup returns CDR1 LGHDT and CDR2 YNNKEL (reference sequence). The CDR3 loop spans 15 amino acids.

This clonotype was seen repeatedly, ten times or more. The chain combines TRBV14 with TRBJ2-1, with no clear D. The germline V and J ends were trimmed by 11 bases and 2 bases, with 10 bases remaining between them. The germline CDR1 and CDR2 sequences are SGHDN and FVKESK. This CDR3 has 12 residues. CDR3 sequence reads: CAGGRTYNEQFF. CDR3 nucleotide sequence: TGTGCCGGCGGACGGACCTACAATGAGCAGTTCTTC.

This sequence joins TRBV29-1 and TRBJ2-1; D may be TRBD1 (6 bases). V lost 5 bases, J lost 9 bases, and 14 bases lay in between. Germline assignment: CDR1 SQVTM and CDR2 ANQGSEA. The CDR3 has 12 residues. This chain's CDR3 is CSVIRGYGEQFF. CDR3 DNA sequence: TGCAGCGTTATCAGGGGCTACGGTGAGCAGTTCTTC.

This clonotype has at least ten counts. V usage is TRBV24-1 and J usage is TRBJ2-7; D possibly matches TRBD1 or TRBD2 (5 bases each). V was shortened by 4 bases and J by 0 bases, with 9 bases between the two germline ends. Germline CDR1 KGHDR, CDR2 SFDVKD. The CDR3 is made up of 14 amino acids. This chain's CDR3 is CATSESGPSYEQYF. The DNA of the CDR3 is TGTGCCACCAGTGAGTCGGGACCCTCCTACGAGCAGTACTTC.

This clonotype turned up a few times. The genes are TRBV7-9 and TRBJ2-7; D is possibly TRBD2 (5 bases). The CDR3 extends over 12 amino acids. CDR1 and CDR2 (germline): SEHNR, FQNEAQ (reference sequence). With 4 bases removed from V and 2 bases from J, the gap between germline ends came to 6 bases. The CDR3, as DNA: TGTGCCAGCAGCTCCGGGGCCTACGAGCAGTACGTC. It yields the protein CASSSGAYEQYV.

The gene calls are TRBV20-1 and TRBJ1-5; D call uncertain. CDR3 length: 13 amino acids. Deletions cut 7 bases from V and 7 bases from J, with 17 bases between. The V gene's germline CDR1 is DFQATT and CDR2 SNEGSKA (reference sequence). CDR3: CSVPGAGYQPQHF. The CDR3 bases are TGCAGTGTCCCCGGAGCGGGGTACCAGCCCCAGCATTTT.

The CDR3 DNA sequence: TGCGCCAGCAGCTTCTACTCCGGGACAGAGGACAAACTAGCGGGGTACGAGCAGTACTTC. It translates to CASSFYSGTEDKLAGYEQYF. The chain has TRBV5-1 and TRBJ2-7, with 10 nucleotides matching TRBD2. Germline values: CDR1 SGHRS, CDR2 YFSETQ. Germline trimming cut 2 bases from V and 4 bases from J; bases unmatched to any gene: 21. The CDR3 totals 20 residues.

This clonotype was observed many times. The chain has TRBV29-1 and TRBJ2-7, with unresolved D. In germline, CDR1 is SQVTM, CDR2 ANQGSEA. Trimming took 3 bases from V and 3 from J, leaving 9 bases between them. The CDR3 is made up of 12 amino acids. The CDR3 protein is CSVEAGSYEQYF. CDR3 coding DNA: TGCAGCGTTGAGGCTGGAAGCTACGAGCAGTACTTC.

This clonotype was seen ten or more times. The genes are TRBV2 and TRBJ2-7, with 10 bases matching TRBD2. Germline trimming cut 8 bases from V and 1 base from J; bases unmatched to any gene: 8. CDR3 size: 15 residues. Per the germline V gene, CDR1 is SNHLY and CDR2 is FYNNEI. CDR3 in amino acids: CASAPRTSGSYEQYF. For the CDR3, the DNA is TGTGCCAGCGCTCCGCGGACTAGCGGTTCCTACGAGCAGTACTTC.

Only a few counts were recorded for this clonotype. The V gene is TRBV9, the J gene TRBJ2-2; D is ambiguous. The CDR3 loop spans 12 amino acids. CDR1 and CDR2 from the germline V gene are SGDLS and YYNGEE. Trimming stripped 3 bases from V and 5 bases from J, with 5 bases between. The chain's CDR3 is CASSAVTGELFF. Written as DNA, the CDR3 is TGTGCCAGCAGCGCGGTGACCGGGGAGCTGTTTTTT.

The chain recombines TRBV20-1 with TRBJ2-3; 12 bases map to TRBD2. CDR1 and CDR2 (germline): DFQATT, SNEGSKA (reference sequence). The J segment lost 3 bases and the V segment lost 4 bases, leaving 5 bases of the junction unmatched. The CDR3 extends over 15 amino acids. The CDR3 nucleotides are TGCAGTGCTACCCCGACTAGCGGGGGAACAGATACGCAGTATTTT. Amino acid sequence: CSATPTSGGTDTQYF.

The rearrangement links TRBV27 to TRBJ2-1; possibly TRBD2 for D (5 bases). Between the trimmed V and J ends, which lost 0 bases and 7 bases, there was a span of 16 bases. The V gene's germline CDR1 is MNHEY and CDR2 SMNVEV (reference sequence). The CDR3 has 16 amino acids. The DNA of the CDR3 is TGTGCCAGCAGTTTATCAGCGGCCTCCAAGTCTAATGAGCAGTTCTTC. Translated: CASSLSAASKSNEQFF.

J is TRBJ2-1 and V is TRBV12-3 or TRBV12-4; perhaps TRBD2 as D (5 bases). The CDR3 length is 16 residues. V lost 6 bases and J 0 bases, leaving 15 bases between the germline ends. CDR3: CASRQGRGSSYNEQFF. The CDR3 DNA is TGTGCCAGCAGACAAGGACGGGGAAGCTCCTACAATGAGCAGTTCTTC.